These 30 T cell receptor beta chains were sequenced from one sample in a study of early T cells in non-severe SARS-CoV-2 infection. TCRdb passed the 5' RACE reads through MiXCR, listing each CDR3 protein once. Of 27,000 or so distinct CDR3 sequences in the sample, approximately 2.9% were seen once. Material for sequencing was whole blood. The origin of the receptors is an adult who was a healthcare worker with PCR-confirmed SARS-CoV-2 infection or an uninfected control (not recorded which).

The table lists this clonotype with many counts. The CDR3 spells CASSQMGQRETQYF. DNA for the CDR3: TGCGCCAGCAGCCAGATGGGACAGAGAGAGACCCAGTACTTC. The V and J genes are TRBV4-1 and TRBJ2-5; 7 bases are a match to TRBD1. This CDR3 is 14 amino acids long. V lost 3 bases to trimming and J lost 4 bases; unmatched junction nucleotides: 5. From germline, CDR1 is MGHRA and CDR2 YSYEKL.

This clonotype was counted at least ten times. The chain carries TRBV29-1 and TRBJ2-3; 8 bases agree with TRBD1. V dropped 4 bases and J dropped 4; count of bases not matched to a gene: 7. The germline gives CDR1 SQVTM, CDR2 ANQGSEA. The CDR3 is 14 residues long. The CDR3 loop is CSVVTGGAADTQYF. The CDR3 DNA reads TGCAGCGTTGTAACAGGGGGTGCAGCAGATACGCAGTATTTT.

This clonotype was detected ten times or more. The CDR3 sequence is CASSLASTGYEQYV. The CDR3 DNA reads as TGCGCCAGCAGCTTGGCGTCAACAGGCTACGAGCAGTACGTC. The chain has TRBV5-1 and TRBJ2-7; TRBD1 is a possible D gene (5 bases). Trimming took off 0 bases at V and 3 bases at J, with 10 bases between the two ends. The CDR3 contains 14 residues. From germline, CDR1 is SGHRS and CDR2 YFSETQ.

This clonotype was detected ten times or more. This chain uses TRBV10-3 with TRBJ2-1; D is uncertain. This CDR3 is 12 amino acids long. Germline V gene sequence: CDR1 ENHRY, CDR2 SYGVKD. V was pared by 4 bases and J by 4 bases, with 5 bases between. Written as DNA, the CDR3 is TGTGCCATCAGTGCCGGATACAATGAGCAGTTCTTC. The encoded protein is CAISAGYNEQFF.

By share, this clonotype counts as medium-sized. The J gene is TRBJ1-3, the V gene TRBV12-3 or TRBV12-4; the D gene is possibly TRBD1 (5 bases). V lost 5 bases and J lost 0, with 17 bases in between. The CDR3 length is 17 residues. CDR3 DNA: TGTGCCAGCAGTCCTAGTGGTAGGGGCTCCTCTGGAAACACCATATATTTT. Encoded protein: CASSPSGRGSSGNTIYF.

This clonotype was counted many times. The chain employs TRBV18 and TRBJ2-5, with 7 nucleotides matching TRBD2. Germline CDR1 and CDR2: KGHSH and LQKENI. The CDR3 covers 15 residues. With 2 bases clipped from V and 4 bases from J, the junction kept 7 bases outside the gene matches. The CDR3 region is CASSPFGLDRETQYF. For the CDR3, the DNA is TGTGCCAGCTCACCATTCGGACTAGACCGAGAGACCCAGTACTTC.

There are many counts of this clonotype. This chain uses TRBV20-1 with TRBJ1-3, with 7 bases that match TRBD1. The CDR3 totals 15 residues. The V and J ends lost 4 bases and 3 bases, in that order; junction bases with no gene match: 9. The germline gives CDR1 DFQATT, CDR2 SNEGSKA (reference sequence). The CDR3 is CSATDYQGDGNTIYF. As DNA, the CDR3 is TGCAGTGCTACCGACTACCAGGGGGATGGAAACACCATATATTTT.

This clonotype was seen ten or more times. In nucleotides, the CDR3 is TGTGCCAGCAGTCCACAGGAGAACACCGGGGAGCTGTTTTTT. This codes for CASSPQENTGELFF. The chain recombines TRBV6-6 with TRBJ2-2; D possibly corresponds to TRBD1 (5 bases). Germline-derived CDR1 and CDR2 are MNHNY and SVGAGI (reference sequence). Trimming removed 5 bases from V and 1 base from J, with 8 bases in between. The CDR3 extends over 14 amino acids.

In its sample, this clonotype ranks as medium-sized. The chain carries TRBV6-4 and TRBJ1-5; D perhaps matches TRBD1 (6 bases). This CDR3 has 13 residues. CDR1 and CDR2 from the germline V gene are MRHNA and SNTAGT. V was trimmed by 9 bases and J by 8 bases, leaving 17 bases between them. CDR3 nucleotides: TGTGCCAGTTCTATGGACAGTATGGAGCCCCAGCATTTT. The encoded protein is CASSMDSMEPQHF.

This clonotype was counted many times. This rearrangement joins TRBV5-1 to TRBJ2-7; D gene ambiguous. The V end was cut by 0 bases, the J end by 5 bases, with 9 bases between. Germline lookup yields CDR1 SGHRS and CDR2 YFSETQ. The CDR3 is 13 residues long. The CDR3 DNA reads as TGCGCCAGCAGCTTGGGACAAACGGACGAGCAGTACGTC. This encodes CASSLGQTDEQYV.

There are many counts of this clonotype. The chain uses TRBV19 and TRBJ2-6; D is ambiguous. V gave up 8 bases and J gave up 0 bases, with 8 bases separating them. Germline loops: CDR1 LNHDA, CDR2 SQIVND (reference sequence). The CDR3 sequence is 14 residues long. The CDR3 DNA sequence: TGTGCCAGTCGTCAGAGCTCTGGGGCCAACGTCCTGACTTTC. It encodes CASRQSSGANVLTF.

This clonotype has a count of ten or more. The rearrangement uses TRBV7-3 and TRBJ2-5; D unresolved. Germline V gene data show CDR1 as SGHTA and CDR2 as FQGTGA. Trimming shortened V by 1 base and J by 4 bases, and 10 bases separated the two germline ends. This CDR3 contains 14 residues. The CDR3 coding sequence is TGTGCCAGCAGCTTAAGGGGAAACGGAGAGACCCAGTACTTC. It translates to CASSLRGNGETQYF. Variable domain in full (rest from reference TRBV7-3 and TRBJ2-5): GAGVSQTPSNKVTEKGKYVELRCDPISGHTALYWYRQSLGQGPEFLIYFQGTGAADDSGLPNDRFFAVRPEGSVSTLKIQRTERGDSAVYLCASSLRGNGETQYFGPGTRLLVL.

This clonotype was seen at least ten times. The chain is built from TRBV4-1 and TRBJ2-4; 8 nucleotides line up with TRBD1. The CDR3 runs to 16 residues. V shed 2 bases and J 7 bases; nucleotides not matched to a gene: 10. Germline lookup yields CDR1 MGHRA and CDR2 YSYEKL. CDR3 nucleotide sequence: TGCGCCAGCAGCCAAACAACACAGGGGGTCGGGAACATTCAGTACTTC. It encodes CASSQTTQGVGNIQYF.

This chain joins TRBV11-2 and TRBJ1-1, with D possibly matching TRBD1 (5 bases). The V and J ends lost 0 bases and 1 base respectively, with 12 bases between them. CDR3 length equals 16 residues. CDR1 is SGHAT and CDR2 is FQNNGV in the germline V gene. DNA for the CDR3: TGTGCCAGCAGCTTAGAAACCGGGGCAGAGAACACTGAAGCTTTCTTT. Amino acids: CASSLETGAENTEAFF.

This clonotype was observed many times. The rearrangement uses TRBV25-1 and TRBJ1-1, with 9 positions matching TRBD1. Germline trimming cut 6 bases from V and 4 bases from J; bases unmatched to any gene: 3. This CDR3 is built from 13 residues. Germline CDR1 MGHDK, CDR2 SYGVNS. CDR3 sequence reads: CASRGQGGTEAFF. CDR3 bases: TGTGCCAGCAGGGGACAGGGCGGCACTGAAGCTTTCTTT. The variable domain in full, completed from reference TRBV25-1 and TRBJ1-1, reads EADIYQTPRYLVIGTGKKITLECSQTMGHDKMYWYQQDPGMELHLIHYSYGVNSTEKGDLSSESTVSRIRTEHFPLTLESARPSHTSQYLCASRGQGGTEAFFGQGTRLTVV.

This clonotype appeared many times. V usage is TRBV19 and J usage is TRBJ2-6; TRBD1 aligns across 10 bases. Trimming cost V 5 bases and J 5 bases; bases outside gene matches: 15. Germline-derived CDR1 and CDR2 are LNHDA and SQIVND (reference sequence). The CDR3 extends over 19 amino acids. The CDR3 nucleotides are TGTGCCAGTAGTGAGGACCCCCGGGACAGGGGAAAGAGGGCCAACGTCCTGACTTTC. This gives the protein CASSEDPRDRGKRANVLTF.

This clonotype came up many times. V and J are TRBV5-1 and TRBJ2-1, with no clear D. The V end lost 0 bases, the J end lost 5 bases, and 9 bases lay between the germline ends. The V gene's germline CDR1 is SGHRS and CDR2 YFSETQ. This CDR3 region has 14 residues. The CDR3 reads CASSLGPSNNEQFF. CDR3 nucleotide sequence: TGCGCCAGCAGCTTGGGCCCAAGTAACAATGAGCAGTTCTTC.

This clonotype was counted many times. This chain joins TRBV10-3 and TRBJ2-5, with D perhaps TRBD2 (6 bases). Trimming took 3 bases from V and 5 from J, leaving 13 bases between them. CDR1 and CDR2 (germline): ENHRY, SYGVKD. This CDR3 spans 14 amino acids. This CDR3 reads CAISEGGAAETQYF. In nucleotides, the CDR3 is TGTGCCATCAGTGAAGGAGGGGCCGCGGAGACCCAGTACTTC.

This clonotype was detected ten times or more. The CDR3 here is CASSYSNAVTMGYTF. The CDR3 DNA sequence: TGTGCCAGCAGTTACTCGAACGCGGTTACTATGGGCTACACCTTC. The V gene is TRBV6-5, the J gene TRBJ1-2; D gene unclear. The V end was cut by 0 bases, the J end by 8 bases, with 16 bases between. The CDR3 runs 15 residues. Germline CDR1 is MNHEY and CDR2 is SVGAGI.

This clonotype was observed many times. This chain connects TRBV6-1 to TRBJ1-1; 7 positions match TRBD1. Losses at the gene ends were 5 bases for V and 7 bases for J; bases not matched to a gene: 7. This CDR3 is built from 13 residues. The V gene's germline CDR1 is MNHNS and CDR2 SASEGT. CDR3 amino acids: CASSRDSQYEAFF. The CDR3 bases are TGTGCCAGCAGTAGGGACAGCCAATATGAAGCTTTCTTT.

This clonotype was seen many times. The chain recombines TRBV18 with TRBJ2-1, with D tentatively TRBD1 or TRBD2 (6 bases each). Germline V gives CDR1 KGHSH, CDR2 LQKENI. V dropped 8 bases and J dropped 2 bases, with 16 bases sitting between them. CDR3 length equals 15 residues. CDR3 protein: CASTRLGGPYNEQFF. CDR3 nucleotides: TGTGCCAGCACACGGTTAGGGGGGCCCTACAATGAGCAGTTCTTC.

This clonotype is classed as medium-sized. V usage is TRBV20-1 and J usage is TRBJ2-5, with TRBD2 matching 9 bases. The CDR3 length is 17 residues. The V segment lost 1 base and the J segment 5 bases; nucleotides outside the gene matches: 14. Germline values: CDR1 DFQATT, CDR2 SNEGSKA (reference sequence). For the CDR3, the DNA is TGCAGTGCTAGAGTCCGTAGAGCGGGGGGCTCTCTGGAGACCCAGTACTTC. Translation: CSARVRRAGGSLETQYF.

There are many counts of this clonotype. The rearrangement joins TRBV24-1 to TRBJ2-3; 8 nucleotides line up with TRBD2. CDR3 size: 17 residues. V dropped 4 bases and J dropped 2; count of bases not matched to a gene: 10. Germline-derived CDR1 and CDR2 are KGHDR and SFDVKD. The CDR3 nucleotides are TGTGCCACCAGTGACAAGACTAGCGCACGATCCACAGATACGCAGTATTTT. It codes for CATSDKTSARSTDTQYF.

Many counts were recorded for this clonotype. V is TRBV12-3 or TRBV12-4 and J is TRBJ1-1; 7 bases agree with TRBD1. The CDR3 spans 13 residues. J gave up 1 base and V 6 bases, and 2 bases lay outside the gene matches. The CDR3: CASRGQSNTEAFF. The CDR3 DNA sequence: TGTGCCAGCAGGGGACAGTCGAACACTGAAGCTTTCTTT.

Notes on this clonotype: A much larger clone lies a single base off, so this may be a read error. CDR3 loop: CASSNTIPNYGYTF. As DNA, the CDR3 is TGTGCCAGCTCCAACACTATACCTAACTATGGCTACACCTTC. J is TRBJ1-2 and V is TRBV18, with D unresolved. The germline gives CDR1 KGHSH, CDR2 LQKENI. Trimming removed 6 bases at V and 0 bases at J, with 11 bases between. The CDR3 covers 14 residues.

This clonotype was seen ten or more times. The chain uses TRBV18 and TRBJ1-2; possible D gene TRBD1, 6 bases. This CDR3 spans 14 amino acids. Looked up from germline, CDR1 is KGHSH and CDR2 is LQKENI. Trimming removed 3 bases from V and 3 bases from J, with 11 bases in between. In DNA form, the CDR3 reads TGTGCCAGCTCACCCAAGACAGGAGACTATGGCTACACCTTC. It is translated as CASSPKTGDYGYTF.

This clonotype was seen ten or more times. The chain couples TRBV18 to TRBJ2-7, with 9 bases matching TRBD1. Trimming removed 8 bases from V and 8 bases from J; junction bases left unmatched: 10. The CDR3 consists of 13 residues. CDR1 is KGHSH and CDR2 is LQKENI in the germline V gene. The CDR3 region has the DNA TGTGCCAGCCGCCCTTCGACAGGGGGTAAGCAGTACGTC. Translation: CASRPSTGGKQYV.

This clonotype is labeled medium-sized. This rearrangement joins TRBV5-1 to TRBJ1-5; 8 bases align to TRBD1. With 0 bases clipped from V and 7 bases from J, the junction kept 18 bases outside the gene matches. CDR3 length: 19 amino acids. Looked up from germline, CDR1 is SGHRS and CDR2 is YFSETQ. The CDR3 protein is CASSLAGGVRTGPRQPQHF. As DNA, the CDR3 is TGCGCCAGCAGCTTGGCCGGAGGGGTAAGGACAGGGCCAAGGCAGCCCCAGCATTTT. Looking up the rest from reference TRBV5-1 and TRBJ1-5 gives the full variable domain: KAGVTQTPRYLIKTRGQQVTLSCSPISGHRSVSWYQQTPGQGLQFLFEYFSETQRNKGNFPGRFSGRQFSNSRSEMNVSTLELGDSALYLCASSLAGGVRTGPRQPQHFGDGTRLSIL.

This clonotype has a handful of counts. The chain is built from TRBV2 and TRBJ2-2; TRBD1 matches at 8 bases. With V trimmed by 5 bases and J by 3 bases, 8 bases remained unmatched. The CDR3 totals 16 residues. Per germline, CDR1 SNHLY and CDR2 FYNNEI. CDR3 sequence reads: CASSPYQTGDTGELFF. The CDR3, as DNA: TGTGCCAGCAGTCCCTACCAGACAGGGGACACCGGGGAGCTGTTTTTT.

The sample holds many counts of this clonotype. The chain has TRBV25-1 and TRBJ2-1; D might be TRBD2 (7 bases). V was pared by 3 bases and J by 2 bases, with 11 bases between. CDR3 length: 15 residues. From germline, CDR1 is MGHDK and CDR2 SYGVNS. In DNA, the CDR3 is TGTGCCAGCAGTGAGGGGGGGCCACCCTACAATGAGCAGTTCTTC. This encodes CASSEGGPPYNEQFF.